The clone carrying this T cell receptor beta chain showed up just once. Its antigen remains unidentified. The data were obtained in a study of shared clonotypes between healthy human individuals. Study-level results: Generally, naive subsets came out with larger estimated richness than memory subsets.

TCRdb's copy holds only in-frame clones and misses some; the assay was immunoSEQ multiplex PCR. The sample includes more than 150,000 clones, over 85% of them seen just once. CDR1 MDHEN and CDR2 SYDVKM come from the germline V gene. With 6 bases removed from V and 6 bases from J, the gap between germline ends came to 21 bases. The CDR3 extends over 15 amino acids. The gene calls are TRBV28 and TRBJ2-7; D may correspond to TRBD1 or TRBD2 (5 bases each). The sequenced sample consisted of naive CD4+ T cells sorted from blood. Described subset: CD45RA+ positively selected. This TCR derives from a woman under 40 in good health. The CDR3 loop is CASSLSGTWELEQYF. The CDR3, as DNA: TGTGCCAGCAGCCTGTCCGGGACGTGGGAGCTCGAGCAGTACTTC. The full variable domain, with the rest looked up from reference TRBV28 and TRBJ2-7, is DVKVTQSSRYLVKRTGEKVFLECVQDMDHENMFWYRQDPGLGLRLIYFSYDVKMKEKGDIPEGYSVSREKKERFSLILESASTNQTSMYLCASSLSGTWELEQYFGPGTRLTVT.